The 18 T cell receptor beta chains listed next were all sequenced from one sample in a study of OX40 agonist ivuxolimab in advanced cancers. Sequencing was performed with immunoSEQ multiplex PCR; in TCRdb, only in-frame clones are kept and a portion is missing. Of about 50,000 clones in the sample, 70% to 80% are singletons; the top ten hold around 4.2%. The specimen was CD4+ or CD8+ T cells sorted from blood, collected in a trial of the OX40 agonist ivuxolimab. The receptors originated from an adult with an advanced solid tumor such as melanoma, head and neck, liver or kidney cancer.

This chain uses TRBV6-6 with TRBJ2-2; 9 nucleotides align to TRBD1. The CDR3 is made up of 14 amino acids. Germline V gene lookup returns CDR1 MNHNY and CDR2 SVGAGI (reference sequence). With 5 bases clipped from V and 4 bases from J, the junction kept 2 bases outside the gene matches. Here the CDR3 reads CASSRDRATGELFF. The CDR3 DNA reads TGTGCCAGCAGTCGGGACAGGGCCACCGGGGAGCTGTTTTTT.

This chain connects TRBV4-1 to TRBJ2-7, with unresolved D. The CDR3 sequence is 14 residues long. Germline assignment: CDR1 MGHRA and CDR2 YSYEKL. V lost 3 bases and J lost 0, with 9 bases in between. Written as DNA, the CDR3 is TGCGCCAGCAGCCACTTTGTCGGCTCCTACGAGCAGTACTTC. It specifies CASSHFVGSYEQYF.

This chain joins TRBV11-2 and TRBJ1-2; D ambiguous. Germline V gene lookup returns CDR1 SGHAT and CDR2 FQNNGV. CDR3 length: 16 residues. V was trimmed by 0 bases and J by 12 bases, leaving 23 bases between them. CDR3 loop: CASSLDPLWGKEGHTF. Here the CDR3 DNA reads TGTGCCAGCAGCTTAGATCCCCTCTGGGGTAAGGAAGGCCACACCTTC. Full variable domain (outside the CDR3, taken from reference TRBV11-2 and TRBJ1-2): EAGVAQSPRYKIIEKRQSVAFWCNPISGHATLYWYQQILGQGPKLLIQFQNNGVVDDSQLPKDRFSAERLKGVDSTLKIQPAKLEDSAVYLCASSLDPLWGKEGHTFGSGTRLTVV.

The rearrangement joins TRBV5-1 to TRBJ2-1; 8 bases are a match to TRBD1. Trimming cost V 3 bases and J 3 bases; bases outside gene matches: 8. Germline V gene sequence: CDR1 SGHRS, CDR2 YFSETQ. The CDR3 is made up of 16 amino acids. The CDR3 coding sequence is TGCGCCAGCAGCTCCTGGACAGGGATAGTCTACAATGAGCAGTTCTTC. This gives the protein CASSSWTGIVYNEQFF.

This clone was seen just once. The chain links TRBV10-3 to TRBJ1-2; 7 bases agree with TRBD1. The trim removed 7 bases at V and 6 bases at J, leaving 8 bases unmatched. Germline CDR1 ENHRY, CDR2 SYGVKD. The CDR3 runs 13 residues. This CDR3 is CAITLQGFDGYTF. The CDR3 DNA follows: TGTGCCATCACCTTACAGGGGTTTGATGGCTACACCTTC.

The chain joins TRBV5-1 to TRBJ2-3; D remains unclear. The CDR3 is 14 residues long. Germline V gene lookup returns CDR1 SGHRS and CDR2 YFSETQ. The V end lost 0 bases, the J end lost 2 bases, and 7 bases lay between the germline ends. The CDR3: CASSLAGDTDTQYF. The CDR3 nucleotides read TGCGCCAGCAGCTTGGCCGGCGACACAGATACGCAGTATTTT. The variable domain in full, with the rest retrieved from reference TRBV5-1 and TRBJ2-3, is KAGVTQTPRYLIKTRGQQVTLSCSPISGHRSVSWYQQTPGQGLQFLFEYFSETQRNKGNFPGRFSGRQFSNSRSEMNVSTLELGDSALYLCASSLAGDTDTQYFGPGTRLTVL.

The chain joins TRBV7-8 to TRBJ1-4; no firm D call. The germline CDR1 and CDR2 sequences are SGHVS and FQNEAQ. The CDR3 extends over 15 amino acids. V lost 0 bases and J 5 bases, leaving 10 bases between the germline ends. DNA of the CDR3: TGTGCCAGCAGCTTAGCGAGGTTGAAGAATGAAAAACTGTTTTTT. This gives the protein CASSLARLKNEKLFF. Variable domain in full (rest from reference TRBV7-8 and TRBJ1-4): GAGVSQSPRYKVAKRGQDVALRCDPISGHVSLFWYQQALGQGPEFLTYFQNEAQLDKSGLPSDRFFAERPEGSVSTLKIQRTQQEDSAVYLCASSLARLKNEKLFFGSGTQLSVL.

V gene TRBV5-5 combines with J gene TRBJ1-5; possibly TRBD1 for D (5 bases). The CDR3 extends over 14 amino acids. The V end lost 4 bases, the J end lost 4 bases, and 12 bases lay between the germline ends. CDR1 and CDR2 (germline): SGHKS, YYEKEE (reference sequence). The CDR3 spells CASSTGRDNQPQHF. CDR3 nucleotide sequence: TGTGCCAGCAGCACGGGACGGGATAATCAGCCCCAGCATTTT.

This clone showed up just once. This chain links TRBV10-1 with TRBJ2-1, with 9 nucleotides matching TRBD2. Germline V gene sequence: CDR1 WNHNN, CDR2 SYGVQD (reference sequence). The CDR3 spans 14 residues. V gave up 6 bases and J gave up 6 bases; unmatched junction bases: 6. The CDR3 DNA reads as TGCGCCAGCAGCCTTAGCGGGAGCGGCAATGAGCAGTTCTTC. Amino acids: CASSLSGSGNEQFF.

The V and J genes are TRBV14 and TRBJ2-1, with D maybe TRBD1 (6 bases). Per the germline V gene, CDR1 is SGHDN and CDR2 is FVKESK. Trimming removed 3 bases from V and 4 bases from J, with 10 bases in between. CDR3 size: 14 residues. The CDR3 here is CASSQRTDYNEQFF. The CDR3 nucleotides read TGTGCCAGCAGCCAGAGGACAGATTACAATGAGCAGTTCTTC.

The chain employs TRBV14 and TRBJ2-2; D not certain. Germline V gene data show CDR1 as SGHDN and CDR2 as FVKESK. This CDR3 has 18 residues. Trimming cost V 0 bases and J 5 bases, with 19 bases left between them. The CDR3 region has the DNA TGTGCCAGCAGCCAAGATAAAGCTGTCAGGAAAAGAACCGGGGAGCTGTTTTTT. Translated, it gives CASSQDKAVRKRTGELFF. Filled out from reference TRBV14 and TRBJ2-2, the complete variable domain reads EAGVTQFPSHSVIEKGQTVTLRCDPISGHDNLYWYRRVMGKEIKFLLHFVKESKQDESGMPNNRFLAERTGGTYSTLKVQPAELEDSGVYFCASSQDKAVRKRTGELFFGEGSRLTVL.

The V and J genes are TRBV19 and TRBJ2-2; D unresolved. CDR1 is LNHDA, CDR2 SQIVND, per germline (reference sequence). Trimming took 6 bases from V and 1 from J, leaving 9 bases between them. The CDR3 is made up of 14 amino acids. The CDR3 protein is CASRRQENTGELFF. CDR3 sequence (DNA): TGTGCCAGTAGACGGCAGGAGAACACCGGGGAGCTGTTTTTT. Supplemented by reference TRBV19 and TRBJ2-2, the full variable domain reads DGGITQSPKYLFRKEGQNVTLSCEQNLNHDAMYWYRQDPGQGLRLIYYSQIVNDFQKGDIAEGYSVSREKKESFPLTVTSAQKNPTAFYLCASRRQENTGELFFGEGSRLTVL.

This clone was seen more than once but under ten times. The V call is TRBV7-3, the J call TRBJ2-3, with D unclear. CDR1 SGHTA and CDR2 FQGTGA come from the germline V gene. The CDR3 consists of 14 residues. V lost 1 base and J lost 2, with 7 bases in between. The CDR3 loop reads CASSLNPFTDTQYF. In DNA, the CDR3 is TGTGCCAGCAGCTTAAATCCCTTCACAGATACGCAGTATTTT.

The sample holds a few counts of this clone. This rearrangement joins TRBV7-9 to TRBJ1-2; possibly TRBD1 for D (6 bases). Trimming took off 1 base at V and 4 bases at J, with 16 bases between the two ends. Per germline, CDR1 SEHNR and CDR2 FQNEAQ (reference sequence). The CDR3 has 16 amino acids. CDR3 bases: TGTGCCAGCAGCTTAGAACAGGGCGGGGGGGGCTATGGCTACACCTTC. The encoded protein is CASSLEQGGGGYGYTF.

This clone showed up just a few times. The chain links TRBV7-9 to TRBJ1-6; TRBD1 might be the D (5 bases). V was cut by 5 bases and J by 7 bases, with 18 bases left in between. The CDR3 covers 16 residues. Germline CDR1 is SEHNR and CDR2 is FQNEAQ (reference sequence). CDR3 DNA sequence: TGTGCCAGCAGCCAGGCTCCCGGGGCGGTCAATTCACCCCTCCACTTT. Translation: CASSQAPGAVNSPLHF.

J is TRBJ2-7 and V is TRBV28, with 11 bases matching TRBD1. J lost 7 bases, V lost 4 bases, and 9 bases had no gene match. Germline V gene lookup returns CDR1 MDHEN and CDR2 SYDVKM. This CDR3 contains 15 residues. As DNA, the CDR3 is TGTGCCAGCAGTTCCCCCGGGACAGGGGGTAGGGAGCAGTACTTC. Residues: CASSSPGTGGREQYF.

The chain joins TRBV6-6 to TRBJ1-1; D possibly corresponds to TRBD1 (5 bases). V gave up 6 bases and J gave up 4 bases, with 12 bases separating them. The germline V gene has CDR1 MNHNY and CDR2 SVGAGI (reference sequence). CDR3 length: 13 amino acids. CDR3: CASRPQEITEAFF. CDR3 sequence (DNA): TGTGCCAGCAGACCACAGGAGATCACTGAAGCTTTCTTT.

This clone was seen a few times. CDR3 protein: CASSYSQGFYTGELFF. For the CDR3, the DNA is TGTGCCAGCAGCTATAGTCAGGGGTTTTACACCGGGGAGCTGTTTTTT. The chain combines TRBV7-9 with TRBJ2-2; tentatively, D is TRBD1 (6 bases). The V end lost 4 bases, the J end lost 3 bases, and 15 bases lay between the germline ends. The germline CDR1 and CDR2 sequences are SEHNR and FQNEAQ (reference sequence). This CDR3 comprises 16 residues.